Each of the 8 T cell receptor beta chains below was sequenced from the same sample in a study of blood T cell repertoires in COVID-19. Assay used: immunoSEQ multiplex PCR; TCRdb lists only in-frame clones, some missing. The top ten clones hold roughly 12% of a sample with under 90,000 clones, nearly 80% of them seen once. Material: peripheral blood. The receptor set was obtained from a human donor in a cohort sampled during active COVID-19.

The CDR3 protein is CASSQGVSETQYF. In nucleotides, the CDR3 is TGTGCCAGTAGTCAGGGGGTTTCAGAGACCCAGTACTTC. The chain carries TRBV19 and TRBJ2-5; the match to TRBD1 covers 7 bases. This CDR3 comprises 13 residues. Germline values: CDR1 LNHDA, CDR2 SQIVND (reference sequence). V dropped 5 bases and J dropped 4; count of bases not matched to a gene: 4. Using reference TRBV19 and TRBJ2-5 for the parts outside the CDR3, the full variable domain is DGGITQSPKYLFRKEGQNVTLSCEQNLNHDAMYWYRQDPGQGLRLIYYSQIVNDFQKGDIAEGYSVSREKKESFPLTVTSAQKNPTAFYLCASSQGVSETQYFGPGTRLLVL.

Here the CDR3 reads CASSLQGPGELFF. The CDR3, as DNA: TGTGCCAGCAGTTTGCAGGGGCCCGGGGAGCTGTTTTTT. The rearrangement joins TRBV12-3 or TRBV12-4 to TRBJ2-2; perhaps TRBD1 as D (6 bases). Trimming stripped 3 bases from V and 6 bases from J, with 8 bases between. This CDR3 comprises 13 residues.

The chain links TRBV7-9 to TRBJ2-7; no reliable D call. The CDR3 contains 13 residues. Deletions cut 3 bases from V and 0 bases from J, with 6 bases between. The germline CDR1 and CDR2 sequences are SEHNR and FQNEAQ (reference sequence). The CDR3 nucleotides are TGTGCCAGCAGCTTCCCGAGCTCCTACGAGCAGTACGTC. This gives the protein CASSFPSSYEQYV.

The V gene is TRBV28, the J gene TRBJ2-7; 7 positions match TRBD1. Trimming cost V 9 bases and J 3 bases; bases outside gene matches: 14. The CDR3 is 15 amino acids. Germline lookup yields CDR1 MDHEN and CDR2 SYDVKM. CDR3 coding DNA: TGTGCCAGTGTCAAGATAAGGGCAGGGGGCTACGAGCAGTACTTC. It codes for CASVKIRAGGYEQYF.

This clone appeared once. The V gene is TRBV9, the J gene TRBJ2-5, with 11 bases aligning to TRBD2. This CDR3 has 16 amino acids. Germline CDR1 is SGDLS and CDR2 is YYNGEE. V was pared by 4 bases and J by 3 bases, with 8 bases of the junction left unmatched. The CDR3 nucleotides read TGTGCCAGCAGCACCTTGGGTAGCGGGGGGGAAGAGACCCAGTACTTC. This encodes CASSTLGSGGEETQYF.

V is TRBV19 and J is TRBJ2-5; TRBD1 matches at 12 bases. V was pared by 6 bases and J by 5 bases, with 7 bases of the junction left unmatched. This CDR3 comprises 15 residues. Germline-derived CDR1 and CDR2 are LNHDA and SQIVND (reference sequence). CDR3 DNA sequence: TGTGCCAGTAGGCCGGGACAGGGGGCCGGGGAGACCCAGTACTTC. Encoded protein: CASRPGQGAGETQYF.

This clone was picked up a small number of times. The chain is built from TRBV10-3 and TRBJ1-3, with D maybe TRBD1 (6 bases). The V gene lost 10 bases and the J gene lost 2 bases, with 21 bases spanning the gap. The CDR3 runs 16 residues. Germline V gene lookup returns CDR1 ENHRY and CDR2 SYGVKD. This CDR3 is CATLGLGGLTGNTIYF. CDR3 DNA: TGTGCCACCCTGGGCCTTGGGGGCCTCACTGGAAACACCATATATTTT.

This sequence joins TRBV6-2 or TRBV6-3 and TRBJ2-3; 10 bases line up with TRBD1. There are 17 residues in the CDR3. The J segment lost 3 bases and the V segment lost 2 bases, leaving 8 bases of the junction unmatched. Germline CDR1 is MNHEY and CDR2 is SVGEGT. CDR3 sequence reads: CASSYHSGTGETDTQYF. CDR3 bases: TGTGCCAGCAGTTACCATTCCGGGACAGGGGAAACAGATACGCAGTATTTT.